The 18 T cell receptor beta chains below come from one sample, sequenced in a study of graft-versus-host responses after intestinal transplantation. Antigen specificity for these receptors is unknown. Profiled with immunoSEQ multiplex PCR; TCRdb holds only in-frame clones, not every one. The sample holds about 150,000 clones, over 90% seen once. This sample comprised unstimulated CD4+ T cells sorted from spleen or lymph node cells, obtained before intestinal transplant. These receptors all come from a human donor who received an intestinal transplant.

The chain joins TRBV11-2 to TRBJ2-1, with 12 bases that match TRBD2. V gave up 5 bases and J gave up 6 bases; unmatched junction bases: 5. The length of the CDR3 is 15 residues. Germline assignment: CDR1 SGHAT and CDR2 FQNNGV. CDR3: CASSPGTSGFNEQFF. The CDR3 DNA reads TGTGCCAGCAGCCCTGGGACTAGCGGGTTCAATGAGCAGTTCTTC.

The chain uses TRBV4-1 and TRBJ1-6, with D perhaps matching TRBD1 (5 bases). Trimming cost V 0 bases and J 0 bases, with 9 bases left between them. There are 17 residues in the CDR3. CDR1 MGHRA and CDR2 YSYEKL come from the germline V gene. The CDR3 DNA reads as TGCGCCAGCAGCCAAGAGAAGGGGAGCTCCTATAATTCACCCCTCCACTTT. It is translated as CASSQEKGSSYNSPLHF.

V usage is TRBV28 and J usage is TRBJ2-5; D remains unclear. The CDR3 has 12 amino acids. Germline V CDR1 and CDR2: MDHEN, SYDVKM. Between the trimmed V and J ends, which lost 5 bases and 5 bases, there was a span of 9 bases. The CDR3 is CASSPIRETQYF. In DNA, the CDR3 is TGTGCCAGCAGTCCCATCAGGGAGACCCAGTACTTC.

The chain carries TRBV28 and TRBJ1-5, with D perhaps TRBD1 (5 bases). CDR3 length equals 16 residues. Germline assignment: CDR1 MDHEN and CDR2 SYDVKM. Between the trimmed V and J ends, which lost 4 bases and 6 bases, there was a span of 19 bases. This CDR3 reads CASSYLRRGAGQPQHF. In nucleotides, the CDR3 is TGTGCCAGCAGTTATCTCCGCCGAGGGGCGGGTCAGCCCCAGCATTTT.

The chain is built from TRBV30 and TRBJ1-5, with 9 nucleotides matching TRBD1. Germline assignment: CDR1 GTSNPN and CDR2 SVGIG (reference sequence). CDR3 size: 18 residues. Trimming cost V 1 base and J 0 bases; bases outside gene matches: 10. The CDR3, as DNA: TGTGCCTGGAGTGGCGGACAGGGGAGGGAATATAGCAATCAGCCCCAGCATTTT. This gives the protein CAWSGGQGREYSNQPQHF. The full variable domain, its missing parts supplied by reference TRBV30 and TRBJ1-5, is SQTIHQWPATLVQPVGSPLSLECTVEGTSNPNLYWYRQAAGRGLQLLFYSVGIGQISSEVPQNLSASRPQDRQFILSSKKLLLSDSGFYLCAWSGGQGREYSNQPQHFGDGTRLSIL.

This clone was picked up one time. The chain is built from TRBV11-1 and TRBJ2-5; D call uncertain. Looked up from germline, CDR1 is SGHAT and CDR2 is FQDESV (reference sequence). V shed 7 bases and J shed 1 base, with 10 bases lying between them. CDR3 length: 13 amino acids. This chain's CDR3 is CASNKGIQETQYF. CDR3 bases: TGTGCCAGCAACAAGGGAATCCAAGAGACCCAGTACTTC.

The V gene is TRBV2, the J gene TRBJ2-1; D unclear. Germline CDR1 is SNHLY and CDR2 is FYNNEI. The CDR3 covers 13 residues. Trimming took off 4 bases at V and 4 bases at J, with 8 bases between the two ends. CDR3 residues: CASSVGPYNEQFF. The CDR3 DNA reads TGTGCCAGCAGTGTCGGACCTTACAATGAGCAGTTCTTC.

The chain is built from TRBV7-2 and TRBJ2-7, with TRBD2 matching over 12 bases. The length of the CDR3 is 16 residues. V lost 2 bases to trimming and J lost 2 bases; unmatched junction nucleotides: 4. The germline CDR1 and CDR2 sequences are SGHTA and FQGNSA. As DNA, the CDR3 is TGTGCCAGCAGCTTACTAGCGGGAGGGCATACCTACGAGCAGTACTTC. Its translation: CASSLLAGGHTYEQYF.

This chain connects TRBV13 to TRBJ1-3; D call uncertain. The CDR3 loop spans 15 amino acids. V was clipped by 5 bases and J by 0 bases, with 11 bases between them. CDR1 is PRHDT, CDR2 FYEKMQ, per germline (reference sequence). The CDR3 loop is CASSARHLSGNTIYF. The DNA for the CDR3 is TGTGCCAGCAGCGCTAGACACCTCTCTGGAAACACCATATATTTT.

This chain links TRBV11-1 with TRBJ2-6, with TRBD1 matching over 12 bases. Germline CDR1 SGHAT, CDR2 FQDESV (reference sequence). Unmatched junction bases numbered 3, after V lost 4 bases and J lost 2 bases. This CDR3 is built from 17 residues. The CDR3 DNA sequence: TGTGCCAGCAGCTCGGGACAGGGGGCCGCTGGGGCCAACGTCCTGACTTTC. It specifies CASSSGQGAAGANVLTF.

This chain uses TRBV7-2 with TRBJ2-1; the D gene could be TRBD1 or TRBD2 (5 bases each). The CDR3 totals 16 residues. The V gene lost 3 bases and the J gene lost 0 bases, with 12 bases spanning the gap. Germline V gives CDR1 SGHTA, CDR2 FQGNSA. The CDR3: CASSFGTTLSYNEQFF. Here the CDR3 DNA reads TGTGCCAGCAGCTTCGGGACGACACTCTCCTACAATGAGCAGTTCTTC.

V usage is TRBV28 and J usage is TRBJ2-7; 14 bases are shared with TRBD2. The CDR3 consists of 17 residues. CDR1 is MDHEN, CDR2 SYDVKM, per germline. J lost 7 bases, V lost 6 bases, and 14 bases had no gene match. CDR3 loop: CASRVDPGTSGSQEQYF. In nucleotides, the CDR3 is TGTGCCAGCAGGGTCGACCCCGGGACTAGCGGGAGTCAAGAGCAGTACTTC. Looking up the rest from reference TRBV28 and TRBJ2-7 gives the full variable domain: DVKVTQSSRYLVKRTGEKVFLECVQDMDHENMFWYRQDPGLGLRLIYFSYDVKMKEKGDIPEGYSVSREKKERFSLILESASTNQTSMYLCASRVDPGTSGSQEQYFGPGTRLTVT.

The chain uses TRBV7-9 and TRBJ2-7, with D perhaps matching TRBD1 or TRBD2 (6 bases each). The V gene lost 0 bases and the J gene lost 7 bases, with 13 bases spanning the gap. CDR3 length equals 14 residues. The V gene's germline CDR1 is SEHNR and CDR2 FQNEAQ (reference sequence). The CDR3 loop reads CASSLARGPGEQYF. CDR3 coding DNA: TGTGCCAGCAGCTTAGCTCGGGGGCCGGGGGAGCAGTACTTC.

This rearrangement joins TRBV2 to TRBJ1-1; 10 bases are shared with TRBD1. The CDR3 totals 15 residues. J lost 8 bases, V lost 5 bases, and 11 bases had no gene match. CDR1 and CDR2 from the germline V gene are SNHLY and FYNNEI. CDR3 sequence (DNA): TGTGCCAGCAGTCGAGGCGGACAGGGGGGGAGAGAAGCTTTCTTT. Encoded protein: CASSRGGQGGREAFF. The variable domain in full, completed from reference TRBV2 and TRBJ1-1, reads EPEVTQTPSHQVTQMGQEVILRCVPISNHLYFYWYRQILGQKVEFLVSFYNNEISEKSEIFDDQFSVERPDGSNFTLKIRSTKLEDSAMYFCASSRGGQGGREAFFGQGTRLTVV.

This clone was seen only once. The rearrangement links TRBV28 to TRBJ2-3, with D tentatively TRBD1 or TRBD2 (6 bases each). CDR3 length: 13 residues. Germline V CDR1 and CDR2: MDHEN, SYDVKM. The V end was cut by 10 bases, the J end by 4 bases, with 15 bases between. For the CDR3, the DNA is TGTGCCACAGGAGGGGGAGTAGCAGATACGCAGTATTTT. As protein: CATGGGVADTQYF.

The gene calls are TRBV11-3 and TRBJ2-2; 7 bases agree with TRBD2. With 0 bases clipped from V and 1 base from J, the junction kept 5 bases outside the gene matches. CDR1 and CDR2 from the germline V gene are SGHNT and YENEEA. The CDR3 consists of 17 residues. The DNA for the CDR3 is TGTGCCAGCAGCTTAGATGTGGCTAGCGGGAACACCGGGGAGCTGTTTTTT. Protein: CASSLDVASGNTGELFF.

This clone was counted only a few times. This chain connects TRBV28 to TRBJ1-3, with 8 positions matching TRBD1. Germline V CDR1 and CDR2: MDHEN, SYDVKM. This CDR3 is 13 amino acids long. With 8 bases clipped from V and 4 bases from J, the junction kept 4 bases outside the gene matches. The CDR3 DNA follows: TGTGCCAGCGGATACAGGGGGGGAAACACCATATATTTT. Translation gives CASGYRGGNTIYF.

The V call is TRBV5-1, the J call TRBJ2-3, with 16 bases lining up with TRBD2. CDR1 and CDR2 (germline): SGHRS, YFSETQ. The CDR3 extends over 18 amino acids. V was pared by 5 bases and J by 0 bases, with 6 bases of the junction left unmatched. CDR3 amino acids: CASRAGLAGGPSTDTQYF. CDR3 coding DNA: TGCGCCAGCAGAGCGGGACTAGCGGGAGGGCCGAGCACAGATACGCAGTATTTT. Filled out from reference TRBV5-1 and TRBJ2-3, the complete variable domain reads KAGVTQTPRYLIKTRGQQVTLSCSPISGHRSVSWYQQTPGQGLQFLFEYFSETQRNKGNFPGRFSGRQFSNSRSEMNVSTLELGDSALYLCASRAGLAGGPSTDTQYFGPGTRLTVL.